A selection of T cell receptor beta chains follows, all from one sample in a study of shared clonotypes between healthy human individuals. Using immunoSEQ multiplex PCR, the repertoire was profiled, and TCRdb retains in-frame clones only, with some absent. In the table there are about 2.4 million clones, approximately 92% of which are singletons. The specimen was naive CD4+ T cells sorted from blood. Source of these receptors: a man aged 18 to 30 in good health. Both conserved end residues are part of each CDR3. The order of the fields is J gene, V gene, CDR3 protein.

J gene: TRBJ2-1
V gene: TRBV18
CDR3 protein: CASSPSSGRKGEQFF

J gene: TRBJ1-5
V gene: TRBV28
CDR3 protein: CASSFFGNQPQHF

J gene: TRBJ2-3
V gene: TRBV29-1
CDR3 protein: CSVEKGELAGVSRDTQYF

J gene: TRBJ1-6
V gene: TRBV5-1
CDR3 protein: CASSFSGGADSPLHF

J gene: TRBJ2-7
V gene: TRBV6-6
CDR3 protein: CASSRTGKGEQYF

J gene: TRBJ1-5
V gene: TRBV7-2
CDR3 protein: CASSLGGDSNQPQHF

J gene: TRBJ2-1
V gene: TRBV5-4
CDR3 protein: CASSLAGPVVTEQFF

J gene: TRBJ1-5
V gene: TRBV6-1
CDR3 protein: CASSEARGTGNQPQHF

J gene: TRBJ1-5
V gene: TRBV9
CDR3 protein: CASSVEGRINQPQHF

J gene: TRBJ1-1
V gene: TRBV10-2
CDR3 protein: CASSIGAPEAFF

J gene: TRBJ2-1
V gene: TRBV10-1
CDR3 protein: CASSERLAGGGEQFF

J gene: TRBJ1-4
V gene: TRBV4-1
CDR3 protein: CASSQAQGLNEKLFF

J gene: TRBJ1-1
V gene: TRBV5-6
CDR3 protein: CASSLRVNTEAFF

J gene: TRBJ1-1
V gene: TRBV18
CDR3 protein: CASSPDRAHNTEAFF

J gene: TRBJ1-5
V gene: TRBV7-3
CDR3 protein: CASSFPQNLNQPQHF

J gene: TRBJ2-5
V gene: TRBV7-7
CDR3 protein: CASSLALGQGGEETQYF

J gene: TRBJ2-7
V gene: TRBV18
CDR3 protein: CASSPLPGRDNSYEQYF

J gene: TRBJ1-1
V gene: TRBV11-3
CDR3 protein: CASSLGTSSNTEAFF

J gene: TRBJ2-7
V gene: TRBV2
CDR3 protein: CASSMIPTSGYEQYF

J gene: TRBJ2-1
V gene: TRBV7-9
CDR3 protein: CASSLAPGSGRWTYNEQFF

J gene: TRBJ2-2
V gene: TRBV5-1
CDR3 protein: CASSTGQGASGGELFF

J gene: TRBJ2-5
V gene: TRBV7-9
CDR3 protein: CASSSSGGTETQYF

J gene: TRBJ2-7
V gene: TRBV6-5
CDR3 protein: CASSLGQASYEQYF

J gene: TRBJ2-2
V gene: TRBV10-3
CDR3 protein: CAISESTSNTGELFF